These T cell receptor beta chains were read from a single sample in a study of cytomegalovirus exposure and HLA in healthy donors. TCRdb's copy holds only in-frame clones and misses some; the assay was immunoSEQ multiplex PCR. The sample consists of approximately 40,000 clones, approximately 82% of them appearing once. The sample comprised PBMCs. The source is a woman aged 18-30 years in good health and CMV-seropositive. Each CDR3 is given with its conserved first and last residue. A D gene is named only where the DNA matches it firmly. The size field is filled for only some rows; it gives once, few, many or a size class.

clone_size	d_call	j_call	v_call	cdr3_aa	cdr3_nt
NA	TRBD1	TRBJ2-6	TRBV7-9	CASSQPDRGTFGANVLTF	TGTGCCAGCAGCCAACCCGACAGGGGCACCTTTGGGGCCAACGTCCTGACTTTC
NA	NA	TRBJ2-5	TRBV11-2	CASSLDRTQETQYF	TGTGCCAGCAGCTTAGACAGAACCCAAGAGACCCAGTACTTC
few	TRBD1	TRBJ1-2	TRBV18	CASKQGSGSNYGYTF	TGTGCCAGCAAACAGGGGTCGGGGTCTAACTATGGCTACACCTTC
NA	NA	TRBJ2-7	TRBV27	CASSPTGYEQYF	TGTGCCAGCAGCCCAACAGGTTACGAGCAGTACTTC
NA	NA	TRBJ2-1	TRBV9	CASSVAGVEDNEQFF	TGTGCCAGCAGCGTAGCGGGAGTAGAGGACAATGAGCAGTTCTTC
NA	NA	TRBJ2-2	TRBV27	CASSSYTGELFF	TGTGCCAGCAGTTCGTACACCGGGGAGCTGTTTTTT
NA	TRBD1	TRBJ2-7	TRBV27	CASSLRTGRAYEQYF	TGTGCCAGCAGTCTCCGGACAGGACGGGCATACGAGCAGTACTTC
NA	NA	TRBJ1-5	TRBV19	CASRGGWLNQPQHF	TGTGCCAGCCGGGGGGGGTGGCTGAATCAGCCCCAGCATTTT
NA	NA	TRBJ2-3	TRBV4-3	CASSQGGLWGESTDTQYF	TGCGCCAGCAGCCAAGGGGGGTTGTGGGGGGAAAGCACAGATACGCAGTATTTT
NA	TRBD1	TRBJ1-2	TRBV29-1	CSVRDSFDYGYTF	TGCAGCGTTCGGGACAGCTTTGACTATGGCTACACCTTC
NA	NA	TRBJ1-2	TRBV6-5	CASSEFPTSHGYTF	TGTGCCAGCAGTGAATTTCCGACATCTCATGGCTACACCTTC
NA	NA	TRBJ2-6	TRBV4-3	CASSPTTGGLGAGANVLTF	TGCGCCAGCAGCCCAACGACAGGAGGCCTGGGTGCGGGGGCCAACGTCCTGACTTTC
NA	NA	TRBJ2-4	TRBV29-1	CSVNTGTQIQYF	TGCAGCGTCAACACAGGGACACAGATTCAGTACTTC
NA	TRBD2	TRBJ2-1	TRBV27	CASSLLRRGGRDEQFF	TGTGCCAGCAGTTTATTGAGGCGGGGGGGCCGGGATGAGCAGTTCTTC
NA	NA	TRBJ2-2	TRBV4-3	CASSQPGGTGELFF	TGCGCCAGCAGCCAACCAGGGGGGACCGGGGAGCTGTTTTTT
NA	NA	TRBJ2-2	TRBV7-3	CASSLTMSGTGELFF	TGTGCCAGCAGCTTAACGATGTCAGGGACCGGGGAGCTGTTTTTT
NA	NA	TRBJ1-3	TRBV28	CASSLPPNRVRNTIYF	TGTGCCAGCAGTTTACCACCCAACAGGGTGAGGAACACCATATATTTT
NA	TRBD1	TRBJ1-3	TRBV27	CASSKTGDLNTIYF	TGTGCCAGCAGCAAAACAGGGGACTTGAACACCATATATTTT
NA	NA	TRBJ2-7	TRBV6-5	CASRPDNYYEQYF	TGTGCCAGCAGGCCCGACAATTACTACGAGCAGTACTTC
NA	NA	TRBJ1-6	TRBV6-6	CASGLDTYSPLHF	TGTGCCAGTGGGTTGGACACGTATTCACCCCTCCACTTT
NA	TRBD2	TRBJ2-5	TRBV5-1	CASSSGLAGGPLETQYF	TGCGCCAGCAGCTCGGGACTAGCGGGGGGCCCACTAGAGACCCAGTACTTC
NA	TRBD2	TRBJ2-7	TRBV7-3	CASSPTSGRANEQYF	TGTGCCAGCAGCCCAACTAGCGGGAGGGCCAACGAGCAGTACTTC
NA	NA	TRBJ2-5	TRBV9	CASSAEGGALETQYF	TGTGCCAGCAGCGCCGAGGGGGGGGCCTTGGAGACCCAGTACTTC
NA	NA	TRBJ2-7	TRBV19	CASSISGSSYEQYF	TGTGCCAGTAGTATTTCTGGCAGCTCCTACGAGCAGTACTTC
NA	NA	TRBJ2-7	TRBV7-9	CSSSPPGSSYEQYF	TGTTCCAGCAGTCCTCCCGGGAGCTCCTACGAGCAGTACTTC
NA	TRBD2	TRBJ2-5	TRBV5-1	CASSLMPSGGTGKRETQYF	TGCGCCAGCAGCTTGATGCCTAGCGGGGGCACCGGGAAGCGAGAGACCCAGTACTTC
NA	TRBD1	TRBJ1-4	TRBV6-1	CASSERDSPNEKLFF	TGTGCCAGCAGTGAAAGGGACAGCCCTAATGAAAAACTGTTTTTT
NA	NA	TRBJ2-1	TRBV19	CASSILASEYNEQFF	TGTGCCAGTAGTATATTGGCTAGCGAATACAATGAGCAGTTCTTC
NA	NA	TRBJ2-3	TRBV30	CAWRAGGTDTQYF	TGTGCCTGGAGAGCCGGGGGCACAGATACGCAGTATTTT
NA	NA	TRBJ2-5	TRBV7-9	CASSPGSASQETQYF	TGTGCCAGCAGCCCCGGGAGTGCGAGTCAAGAGACCCAGTACTTC
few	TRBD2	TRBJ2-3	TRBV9	CASSVGGGRGDTQYF	TGTGCCAGCAGCGTAGGCGGGGGGCGAGGAGATACGCAGTATTTT
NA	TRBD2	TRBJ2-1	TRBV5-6	CASREAGGLHNEQFF	TGTGCCAGCAGAGAAGCGGGGGGGCTCCACAATGAGCAGTTCTTC
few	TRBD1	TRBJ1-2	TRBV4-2	CASSQTGAGKGYTF	TGTGCCAGCAGCCAGACAGGGGCCGGTAAAGGCTACACCTTC
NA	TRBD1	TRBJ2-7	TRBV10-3	CAARDSSSYEQYF	TGTGCCGCCCGGGACAGCAGCTCCTACGAGCAGTACTTC
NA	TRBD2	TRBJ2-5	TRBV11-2	CASSLGGGASGETQYF	TGTGCCAGCAGCTTGGGCGGGGGGGCCTCCGGGGAGACCCAGTACTTC
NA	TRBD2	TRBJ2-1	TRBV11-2	CASSSGGASYNEQFF	TGTGCCAGCAGCAGCGGGGGGGCCTCCTACAATGAGCAGTTCTTC
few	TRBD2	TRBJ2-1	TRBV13	CASSITSAGANNEQFF	TGTGCCAGCAGCATAACTTCAGCGGGGGCCAACAATGAGCAGTTCTTC
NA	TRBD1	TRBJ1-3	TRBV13	CASSARQGRSGNTIYF	TGTGCCAGCAGCGCCCGACAGGGAAGGTCTGGAAACACCATATATTTT
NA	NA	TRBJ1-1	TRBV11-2	CASSPGDWANTEAFF	TGTGCCAGCAGCCCCGGTGATTGGGCCAACACTGAAGCTTTCTTT
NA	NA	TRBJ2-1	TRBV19	CASSISGFNTYNEQFF	TGTGCCAGTAGTATTTCAGGCTTCAACACCTACAATGAGCAGTTCTTC
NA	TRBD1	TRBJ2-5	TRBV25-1	CASSCPGQGENVQETQYF	TGTGCCAGCAGCTGCCCGGGACAGGGGGAAAACGTCCAAGAGACCCAGTACTTC
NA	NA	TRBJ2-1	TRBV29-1	CSVAGGRGNEQFF	TGCAGCGTTGCTGGCGGCCGAGGTAATGAGCAGTTCTTC
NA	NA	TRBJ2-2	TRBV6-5	CASNRQGGTGELFF	TGTGCCAGCAACCGACAGGGAGGCACCGGGGAGCTGTTTTTT
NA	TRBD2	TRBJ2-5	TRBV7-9	CASSSPRTSGKETQYF	TGTGCCAGCAGCTCTCCCCGGACTAGCGGAAAAGAGACCCAGTACTTC
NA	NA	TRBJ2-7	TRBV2	CASSENQLASQDEQYF	TGTGCCAGCAGTGAAAACCAACTAGCTTCTCAGGACGAGCAGTACTTC
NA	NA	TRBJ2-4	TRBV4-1	CASSQVSFLRAAKNIQYF	TGCGCCAGCAGCCAAGTATCGTTCCTCCGTGCGGCCAAAAACATTCAGTACTTC
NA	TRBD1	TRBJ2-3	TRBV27	CASSLWTGAGDTQYF	TGTGCCAGCAGTCTCTGGACAGGGGCTGGGGATACGCAGTATTTT
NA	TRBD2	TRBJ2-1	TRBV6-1	CASSEAGRGDYNEQFF	TGTGCCAGCAGTGAAGCGGGACGGGGGGACTACAATGAGCAGTTCTTC
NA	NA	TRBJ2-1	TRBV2	CASLSNEQFF	TGTGCCAGCTTGAGCAATGAGCAGTTCTTC
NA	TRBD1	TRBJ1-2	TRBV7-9	CASSLGQGEVDGYTF	TGTGCCAGCAGCTTAGGACAGGGAGAGGTGGATGGCTACACCTTC
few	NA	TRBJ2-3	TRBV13	CASSLIVAAFPDTQYF	TGTGCCAGCAGCTTAATCGTGGCGGCGTTTCCAGATACGCAGTATTTT
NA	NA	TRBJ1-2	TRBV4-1	CASSRPGQYYGYTF	TGCGCCAGCAGCCGGCCGGGACAATACTATGGCTACACCTTC
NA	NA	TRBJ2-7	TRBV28	CASSLWWGDSAYEQYF	TGTGCCAGCAGTTTATGGTGGGGGGATTCAGCCTACGAGCAGTACTTC
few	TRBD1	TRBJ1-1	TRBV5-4	CASSFYRGYTEAFF	TGTGCCAGCAGCTTCTACAGGGGATACACTGAAGCTTTCTTT
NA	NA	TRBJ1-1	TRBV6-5	CASSYHRTEAFF	TGTGCCAGCAGTTACCACCGGACTGAAGCTTTCTTT
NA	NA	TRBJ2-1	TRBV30	CAYRARQTYNEQFF	TGTGCCTACCGAGCCCGACAGACCTACAATGAGCAGTTCTTC
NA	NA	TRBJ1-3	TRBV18	CASSPDTPMAGNTIYF	TGTGCCAGCTCACCAGACACGCCAATGGCCGGAAACACCATATATTTT
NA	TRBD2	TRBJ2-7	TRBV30	CAGTSGVLGPYEQYF	TGTGCCGGGACTAGCGGGGTCCTAGGCCCCTACGAGCAGTACTTC
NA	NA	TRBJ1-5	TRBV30	CAWSTADDQPQHF	TGTGCCTGGAGTACCGCAGATGATCAGCCCCAGCATTTT